The 11 T cell receptor beta chains listed next were all sequenced from one sample in a study of technical replicates of blood from a few donors. Libraries were prepared by immunoSEQ multiplex PCR; TCRdb keeps only in-frame clonotypes and omits some of them. The sample lists some 78,000 clones; around 94% were seen once. The source material was T cells isolated from PBMCs. The source is a human donor in good health.

The gene calls are TRBV29-1 and TRBJ2-7; 7 positions match TRBD2. The germline CDR1 and CDR2 sequences are SQVTM and ANQGSEA. Losses at the gene ends were 1 base for V and 5 bases for J; bases not matched to a gene: 2. The CDR3 contains 12 residues. DNA for the CDR3: TGCAGCGTTGAAGGGACTAGTGACGAGCAGTACTTC. This codes for CSVEGTSDEQYF.

With respect to this clone: The germline gene is not matched at one end of the junction; a read error may be the cause. The chain carries TRBV28 and TRBJ1-1; possible D gene TRBD1, 5 bases. The CDR3 has 12 amino acids. CDR1 is MDHEN and CDR2 is SYDVKM in the germline V gene. The CDR3 loop reads CASSSASGTSIF. CDR3 nucleotides: TGTGCCAGCAGCTCAGCAAGCGGGACTTCAATCTTT.

The gene calls are TRBV10-1 and TRBJ2-3; a weak D match, TRBD1 (6 bases). V lost 1 base, J lost 2 bases, and 10 bases lay in between. The CDR3 runs 15 residues. Looked up from germline, CDR1 is WNHNN and CDR2 is SYGVQD (reference sequence). The CDR3 protein is CASSEWQGITDTQYF. The CDR3, as DNA: TGCGCCAGCAGTGAGTGGCAGGGGATCACAGATACGCAGTATTTT.

CDR3 protein: CASIKRRGETQYF. The DNA of the CDR3 is TGTGCCAGCATAAAGCGGAGGGGAGAGACCCAGTACTTC. This chain links TRBV6-5 with TRBJ2-5, with D maybe TRBD2 (6 bases). CDR3 length: 13 residues. CDR1 MNHEY and CDR2 SVGAGI come from the germline V gene. V shed 7 bases and J shed 4 bases, with 13 bases lying between them.

The chain uses TRBV4-1 and TRBJ2-1, with TRBD1 matching 11 bases. CDR3 length: 18 amino acids. V dropped 0 bases and J dropped 12; count of bases not matched to a gene: 16. Germline lookup yields CDR1 MGHRA and CDR2 YSYEKL. CDR3 sequence: CASSQDSTEGQGGTRQFF. CDR3 coding DNA: TGCGCCAGCAGCCAAGACTCTACAGAGGGACAGGGGGGAACGCGGCAGTTCTTC.

The rearrangement links TRBV29-1 to TRBJ2-1, with 9 bases identical to TRBD2. The CDR3 totals 16 residues. V shed 1 base, J shed 7 bases, and the junction held 11 bases outside the gene matches. Looked up from germline, CDR1 is SQVTM and CDR2 is ANQGSEA. The DNA of the CDR3 is TGCAGCGTTGAAGGGTGGTATAGCGGGAGTGGGAATGAGCAGTTCTTC. Protein sequence: CSVEGWYSGSGNEQFF.

The chain links TRBV5-1 to TRBJ1-3, with D unclear. CDR3 length equals 14 residues. Germline-derived CDR1 and CDR2 are SGHRS and YFSETQ. V shed 3 bases and J shed 0 bases, with 7 bases lying between them. The CDR3 protein is CASSSGYSGNTIYF. DNA of the CDR3: TGCGCCAGCAGCTCAGGATACTCTGGAAACACCATATATTTT.

The V call is TRBV5-1, the J call TRBJ1-4; no firm D call. V gave up 2 bases and J gave up 10 bases, with 15 bases separating them. The CDR3 has 14 amino acids. Germline V gene sequence: CDR1 SGHRS, CDR2 YFSETQ. This CDR3 is CASSFDPQEGKLFF. Here the CDR3 DNA reads TGCGCCAGCAGCTTCGACCCTCAGGAGGGAAAACTGTTTTTT.

CDR3 protein: CASSALFGANVLTF. The CDR3 region has the DNA TGTGCCAGCAGCGCGTTATTTGGGGCCAACGTCCTGACTTTC. The chain carries TRBV5-4 and TRBJ2-6, with D hard to call. The germline gives CDR1 SGHNT, CDR2 YYREEE (reference sequence). V was cut by 4 bases and J by 3 bases, with 8 bases left in between. This CDR3 is built from 14 residues.

CDR3 nucleotides: TGTGCCAGCAGCAAAGACAGGGCCACTGAAGCTTTCTTT. It codes for CASSKDRATEAFF. The chain uses TRBV5-8 and TRBJ1-1, with TRBD1 matching over 7 bases. This CDR3 has 13 amino acids. The trim removed 4 bases at V and 4 bases at J, leaving 4 bases unmatched. CDR1 is SGHTS and CDR2 is YDEGEE in the germline V gene.

V gene TRBV9 combines with J gene TRBJ2-3, with TRBD2 identical over 11 bases. V was pared by 3 bases and J by 4 bases, with 7 bases of the junction left unmatched. From germline, CDR1 is SGDLS and CDR2 YYNGEE. The CDR3 has 16 residues. The CDR3, as DNA: TGTGCCAGCAGCGCGAAAGGACTAGCGGGCGCAGATACGCAGTATTTT. This gives the protein CASSAKGLAGADTQYF.